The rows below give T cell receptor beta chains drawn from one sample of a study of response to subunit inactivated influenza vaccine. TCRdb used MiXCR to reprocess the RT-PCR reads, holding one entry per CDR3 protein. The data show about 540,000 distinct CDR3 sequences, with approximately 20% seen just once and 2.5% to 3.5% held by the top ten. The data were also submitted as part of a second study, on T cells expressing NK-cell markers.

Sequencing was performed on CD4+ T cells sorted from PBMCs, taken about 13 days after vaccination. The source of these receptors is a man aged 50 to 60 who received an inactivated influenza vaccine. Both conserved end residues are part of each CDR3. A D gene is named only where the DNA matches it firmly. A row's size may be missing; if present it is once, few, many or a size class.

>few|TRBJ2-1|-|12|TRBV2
CASSEMGGEQFF
TGTGCCAGCAGTGAAATGGGGGGTGAGCAGTTCTTC
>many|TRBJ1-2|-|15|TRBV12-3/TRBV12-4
CASSPTTGGTYGYTF
TGTGCCAGCAGTCCCACGACGGGGGGTACCTATGGCTACACCTTC
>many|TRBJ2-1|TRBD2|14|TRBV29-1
CSVRTSGGYNEQFF
TGCAGCGTTCGGACTAGCGGGGGGTACAATGAGCAGTTCTTC
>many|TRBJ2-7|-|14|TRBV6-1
CASSIDGVGNEQYF
TGTGCCAGCAGCATTGACGGGGTTGGAAACGAGCAGTACTTC
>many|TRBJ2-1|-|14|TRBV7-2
CASSLAKLVNEQFF
TGTGCCAGCAGCTTAGCGAAACTCGTCAATGAGCAGTTCTTC
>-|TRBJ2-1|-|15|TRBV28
CASSLSAGPYNEQFF
TGTGCCAGCAGTTTGTCGGCGGGACCCTACAATGAGCAGTTCTTC
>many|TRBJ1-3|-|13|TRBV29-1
CSVERFTGNTIYF
TGCAGCGTTGAAAGGTTCACTGGAAACACCATATATTTT
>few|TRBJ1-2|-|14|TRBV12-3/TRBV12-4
CASSHSKRGYGYTF
TGTGCCAGCAGCCACTCGAAGCGCGGATATGGCTACACCTTC
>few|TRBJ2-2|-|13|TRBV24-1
CATSEWGAGELFF
TGTGCCACCAGTGAATGGGGTGCCGGGGAGCTGTTTTTT
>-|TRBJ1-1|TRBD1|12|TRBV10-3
CAIRGQDTEAFF
TGTGCCATCAGAGGACAGGATACTGAAGCTTTCTTT
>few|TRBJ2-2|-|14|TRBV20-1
CSAPGTSNTGELFF
TGCAGTGCCCCCGGGACATCGAACACCGGGGAGCTGTTTTTT
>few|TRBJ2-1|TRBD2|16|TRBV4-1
CASSPGLADILNEQFF
TGCGCCAGCAGCCCCGGACTAGCGGATATTCTCAATGAGCAGTTCTTC
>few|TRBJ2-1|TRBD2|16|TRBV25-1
CASSEIGLAGGNEQFF
TGTGCCAGCAGTGAAATCGGCCTAGCGGGAGGGAATGAGCAGTTCTTC
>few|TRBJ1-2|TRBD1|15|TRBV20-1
CSAYAGGGVSYGYTF
TGCAGTGCATACGCCGGAGGGGGCGTTAGCTATGGCTACACCTTC
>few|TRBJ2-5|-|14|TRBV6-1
CASSWGGWGETQYF
TGTGCCAGCAGCTGGGGGGGCTGGGGGGAGACCCAGTACTTC
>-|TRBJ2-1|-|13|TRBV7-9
CASSVRRYSEQFF
TGTGCCAGCAGCGTACGACGCTACAGTGAGCAGTTCTTC
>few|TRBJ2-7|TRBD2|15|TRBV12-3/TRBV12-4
CASSLPGTSGYEQYF
TGTGCCAGCAGCTTACCAGGGACTAGCGGGTACGAGCAGTACTTC
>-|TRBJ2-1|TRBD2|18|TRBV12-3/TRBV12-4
CASRGLEGPRRSYNEQFF
TGTGCCAGCAGGGGACTAGAGGGCCCTCGAAGATCCTACAATGAGCAGTTCTTC
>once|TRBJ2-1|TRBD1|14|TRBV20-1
CSARPGQDYNEQFF
TGCAGTGCTAGACCCGGACAGGACTACAATGAGCAGTTCTTC
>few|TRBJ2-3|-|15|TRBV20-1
CSAPGSSGQVYTQYF
TGCAGTGCTCCCGGATCCAGCGGCCAGGTGTATACGCAGTATTTT
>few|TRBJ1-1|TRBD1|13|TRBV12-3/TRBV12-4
CASSLSQGAEAFF
TGTGCCAGCAGTTTGAGCCAGGGGGCTGAAGCTTTCTTT
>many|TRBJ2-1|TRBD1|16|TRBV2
CASTSPGGQGLHEQFF
TGTGCCAGCACCTCACCGGGGGGACAGGGGTTACATGAGCAGTTCTTC
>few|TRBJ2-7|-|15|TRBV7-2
CASSLATGNSYEQYF
TGTGCCAGCAGCTTAGCGACCGGGAACTCCTACGAGCAGTACTTC
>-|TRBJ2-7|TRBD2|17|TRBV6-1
CASSEPFLAGAPWEQYF
TGTGCCAGCAGTGAACCCTTTTTAGCGGGAGCCCCTTGGGAGCAGTACTTC
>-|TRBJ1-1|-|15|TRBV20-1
CSAPRDSRRNTEAFF
TGCAGTGCTCCTCGCGATTCGAGGAGAAACACTGAAGCTTTCTTT
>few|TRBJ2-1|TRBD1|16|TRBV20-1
CSAYRGTGSRINEQFF
TGCAGTGCCTACAGGGGGACAGGATCAAGGATCAATGAGCAGTTCTTC
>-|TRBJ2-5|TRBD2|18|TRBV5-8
CASSLRLLAGANQETQYF
TGTGCCAGCAGCTTGAGACTCCTAGCGGGGGCCAACCAAGAGACCCAGTACTTC
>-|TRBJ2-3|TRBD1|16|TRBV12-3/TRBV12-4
CASSPAGGPSTDTQYF
TGTGCCAGCAGTCCCGCAGGGGGACCTAGCACAGATACGCAGTATTTT
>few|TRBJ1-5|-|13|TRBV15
CATRGQYDQPQHF
TGTGCCACCCGAGGACAGTATGATCAGCCCCAGCATTTT
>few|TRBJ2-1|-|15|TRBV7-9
CASRQTTGTRNEQFF
TGTGCCAGCAGACAGACAACCGGGACACGAAATGAGCAGTTCTTC
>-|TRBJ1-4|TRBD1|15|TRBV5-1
CASSVGQGRFEKLFF
TGCGCCAGCAGCGTGGGACAGGGGAGGTTTGAAAAACTGTTTTTT
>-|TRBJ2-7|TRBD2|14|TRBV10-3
CAISEKGLPTKQYF
TGTGCCATCAGTGAGAAGGGACTACCAACGAAGCAGTACTTC
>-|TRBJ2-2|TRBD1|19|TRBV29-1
CSVTTPGQGARRDTGELFF
TGCAGCGTTACCACACCGGGACAGGGGGCTAGGAGAGACACCGGGGAGCTGTTTTTT
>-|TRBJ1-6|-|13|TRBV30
CAWSQGGNSPLHF
TGTGCCTGGAGTCAGGGCGGAAATTCACCCCTCCACTTT
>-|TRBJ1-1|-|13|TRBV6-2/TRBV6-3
CASTRLMNTEAFF
TGTGCCAGCACCCGGCTCATGAACACTGAAGCTTTCTTT
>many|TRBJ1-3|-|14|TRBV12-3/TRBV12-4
CASSLTSSGNTIYF
TGTGCCAGCAGTTTAACAAGCTCTGGAAACACCATATATTTT
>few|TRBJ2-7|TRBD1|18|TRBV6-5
CASSYPSGTAIFSYEQYF
TGTGCCAGCAGTTACCCTTCCGGGACAGCTATATTCTCCTACGAGCAGTACTTC
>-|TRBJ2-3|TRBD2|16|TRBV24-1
CATSDVAGGSTDTQYF
TGTGCCACCAGTGACGTAGCGGGAGGGAGCACAGATACGCAGTATTTT
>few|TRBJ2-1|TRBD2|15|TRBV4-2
CASSQDTSGHNEQFF
TGTGCCAGCAGCCAAGACACTAGCGGTCACAATGAGCAGTTCTTC
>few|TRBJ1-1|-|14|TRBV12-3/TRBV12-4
CASTGGVGHTEAFF
TGTGCCAGCACCGGGGGAGTAGGGCACACTGAAGCTTTCTTT
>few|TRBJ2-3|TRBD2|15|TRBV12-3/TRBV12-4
CASSDSGRSTDTQYF
TGTGCCAGCAGCGATAGCGGGAGGAGCACAGATACGCAGTATTTT
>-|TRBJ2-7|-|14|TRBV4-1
CASSDRSYAYEQYF
TGCGCCAGCAGCGACAGGTCGTACGCCTACGAGCAGTACTTC
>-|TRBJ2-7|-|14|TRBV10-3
CAIRSASDSYEQYF
TGTGCCATCAGGAGCGCTAGCGACTCCTACGAGCAGTACTTC
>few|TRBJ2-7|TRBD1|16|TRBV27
CATQTGQGSSSYEQYF
TGTGCCACCCAAACAGGACAGGGATCGAGCTCCTACGAGCAGTACTTC
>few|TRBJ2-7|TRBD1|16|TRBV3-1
CASSQDRTGLHDEQYF
TGTGCCAGCAGCCAAGACCGGACAGGTCTGCACGACGAGCAGTACTTC
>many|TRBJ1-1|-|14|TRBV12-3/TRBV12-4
CASSFPGLRTEAFF
TGTGCCAGCAGTTTCCCGGGGTTGCGCACTGAAGCTTTCTTT